The rows below give T cell receptor beta chains drawn from one sample of a study of cytomegalovirus exposure and HLA in healthy donors. Data came from immunoSEQ multiplex PCR; TCRdb stores just in-frame clones and leaves some out. The table shows fewer than 150,000 clones, with 88% occurring only once. The sequencing input was PBMCs. The receptors were gathered from a man aged 18 to 30 in good health and CMV-seropositive. The CDR3 runs from the conserved cysteine through the conserved F or W. The D gene is left open where the match is weak. A clone size is listed for some rows: how often the clone was seen (once, few, many), or a class if it is expanded.

j_call | v_call | clone_size | d_call | cdr3_aa | cdr3_nt
TRBJ1-2 | TRBV5-1 | . | TRBD1 | CASSTRTGNYGYTF | TGCGCCAGCAGCACCCGGACAGGGAACTATGGCTACACCTTC
TRBJ1-4 | TRBV6-5 | . | . | CASRGSGEKLFF | TGTGCCAGCAGGGGCTCTGGGGAAAAACTGTTTTTT
TRBJ1-1 | TRBV2 | . | . | CASSDWGQALVAFF | TGTGCCAGCAGTGATTGGGGACAAGCATTGGTAGCTTTCTTT
TRBJ2-7 | TRBV9 | once | . | CASSGEEGEKQYF | TGTGCCAGCAGCGGAGAGGAGGGTGAGAAGCAGTACTTC
TRBJ2-5 | TRBV6-5 | . | . | CASRYTQAETQYF | TGTGCCAGCAGATACACCCAAGCAGAGACCCAGTACTTC
TRBJ1-4 | TRBV5-4 | . | TRBD1 | CASSSAGQENEKLFF | TGTGCCAGCAGCTCTGCGGGACAGGAAAATGAAAAACTGTTTTTT
TRBJ2-7 | TRBV5-1 | . | TRBD1 | CASSLGTDLTYEQYF | TGCGCCAGCAGCCTGGGGACAGACCTGACCTACGAGCAGTACTTC
TRBJ1-5 | TRBV6-1 | few | . | CATKGGSQPQHF | TGTGCCACCAAGGGAGGGAGTCAGCCCCAGCATTTT
TRBJ1-6 | TRBV6-5 | few | TRBD1 | CASTPRGQGNSPLHF | TGTGCCAGCACTCCCCGGGGACAGGGGAATTCACCCCTCCACTTT
TRBJ1-4 | TRBV29-1 | . | . | CSALEATNEKLFF | TGCAGCGCTTTAGAAGCAACTAATGAAAAACTGTTTTTT
TRBJ2-7 | TRBV5-4 | . | TRBD1 | CASSYGTVAYEQYF | TGTGCCAGCAGCTACGGGACAGTTGCCTACGAGCAGTACTTC
TRBJ2-2 | TRBV25-1 | . | TRBD2 | CASSEPGLGAGELFF | TGTGCCAGCAGTGAACCGGGACTAGGGGCCGGGGAGCTGTTTTTT
TRBJ2-1 | TRBV9 | . | TRBD2 | CASSVGIKGTSAGNEQFF | TGTGCCAGCAGCGTAGGGATTAAGGGGACTAGCGCCGGCAATGAGCAGTTCTTC
TRBJ1-1 | TRBV13 | . | . | CASSPGHSNTEAFF | TGTGCCAGCAGCCCGGGACATTCGAACACTGAAGCTTTCTTT
TRBJ2-5 | TRBV27 | . | TRBD1 | CASSLDRSRQTQYF | TGTGCCAGCAGCCTGGACAGGTCTCGACAGACCCAGTACTTC
TRBJ2-1 | TRBV7-8 | . | . | CASSLLGGGNYNEQFF | TGTGCCAGCAGCTTACTTGGTGGGGGGAACTACAATGAGCAGTTCTTC
TRBJ2-3 | TRBV6-6 | . | . | CASAPSTSTDTQYF | TGTGCCAGCGCTCCATCGACTAGCACAGATACGCAGTATTTT
TRBJ2-7 | TRBV13 | . | . | CASSYGTVLNEQYF | TGTGCCAGCAGCTACGGGACTGTCCTCAACGAGCAGTACTTC
TRBJ2-7 | TRBV9 | . | TRBD2 | CASSVAPSGVTYEQYF | TGTGCCAGCAGCGTAGCACCTAGCGGGGTGACCTACGAGCAGTACTTC
TRBJ1-6 | TRBV27 | . | . | CASRSLSPGLGSPLHF | TGTGCCAGCAGGTCCCTAAGCCCCGGACTGGGATCACCCCTCCACTTT
TRBJ2-1 | TRBV5-1 | . | . | CASSLNTFRGGDNEQFF | TGCGCCAGCAGCTTGAATACGTTCAGGGGAGGGGACAATGAGCAGTTCTTC
TRBJ2-3 | TRBV27 | . | . | CASSSWTDTDTQYF | TGTGCCAGCAGTTCCTGGACAGACACAGATACGCAGTATTTT
TRBJ1-5 | TRBV4-1 | . | . | CASSPAGVNQPQHF | TGCGCCAGCAGCCCTGCAGGGGTCAATCAGCCCCAGCATTTT
TRBJ1-1 | TRBV11-3 | . | . | CASSSSRVPTEAFF | TGTGCCAGCAGCTCCTCCCGGGTCCCCACTGAAGCTTTCTTT
TRBJ2-7 | TRBV11-2 | . | . | CASSLSDTSSYEQYF | TGTGCCAGCAGCTTAAGTGACACCAGCTCCTACGAGCAGTACTTC
TRBJ2-3 | TRBV6-5 | . | . | CASSYSGRSTDTQYF | TGTGCCAGCAGTTATAGCGGCAGGTCAACAGATACGCAGTATTTT
TRBJ1-5 | TRBV28 | . | . | CASSFHRVNQPQHF | TGTGCCAGCAGTTTTCACAGGGTTAATCAGCCCCAGCATTTT
TRBJ1-2 | TRBV6-5 | . | TRBD1 | CASSSGQGIAYGYTF | TGTGCCAGCAGTTCAGGACAGGGCATCGCCTATGGCTACACCTTC